Shown below are 14 T cell receptor beta chains from a single sample sequenced in a study of T cells expressing NK-cell markers. TCRdb re-called the 5' RACE reads and catalogs CDR3 proteins one per entry, DNA excluded. The table lists approximately 460,000 distinct CDR3 sequences. The material sequenced was blood T cells: a sorted CD56 or NKG2C T cell subset, CD4+ or CD8+ T cells, or bulk PBMC T cells (not recorded which). These receptors originate from a woman aged 18-70 years in good health.

The rearrangement uses TRBV20-1 and TRBJ1-1; TCRdb selects TRBD1, and the lack of DNA leaves this call unchecked. The germline CDR1 and CDR2 sequences are DFQATT and SNEGSKA (reference sequence). The CDR3 loop spans 17 amino acids. Here the CDR3 reads CSARDGRQGPLNTEAFF.

This chain links TRBV7-9 with TRBJ2-1; TCRdb's assignment of TRBD2 cannot be checked, as there is no DNA. This CDR3 is built from 16 residues. From germline, CDR1 is SEHNR and CDR2 FQNEAQ (reference sequence). The CDR3 loop is CASRTGLAGDYNEQFF.

The J gene is TRBJ1-3, the V gene TRBV20-1; TCRdb returns TRBD1, unconfirmable since there is no DNA. Looked up from germline, CDR1 is DFQATT and CDR2 is SNEGSKA (reference sequence). The CDR3 sequence is 15 residues long. CDR3 sequence: CSAKQGSSSGNTIYF.

The chain combines TRBV4-3 with TRBJ2-1; TCRdb lists TRBD1, though no DNA is available to test this call. The CDR3 loop spans 16 amino acids. Germline V CDR1 and CDR2: LGHNA, YSLEER. CDR3 sequence reads: CASSQDRAGSVNEQFF.

The chain recombines TRBV20-1 with TRBJ2-5. This CDR3 spans 13 amino acids. Germline assignment: CDR1 DFQATT and CDR2 SNEGSKA (reference sequence). The CDR3: CSARQGLEETQYF.

The chain links TRBV6-5 to TRBJ2-5. Germline V gives CDR1 MNHEY, CDR2 SVGAGI. This CDR3 comprises 12 residues. This CDR3 is CASSSTYETQYF.

The chain joins TRBV12-3 or TRBV12-4 to TRBJ2-3. The CDR3 consists of 11 residues. The CDR3 is CASSLVDTQYF.

The CDR3 reads CASSLYRAHTDTQYF. V and J are TRBV7-9 and TRBJ2-3; the D gene TCRdb calls, TRBD2, cannot be checked with no DNA. This CDR3 comprises 15 residues. CDR1 and CDR2 (germline): SEHNR, FQNEAQ (reference sequence).

The chain recombines TRBV21-1 with TRBJ1-1; TCRdb calls TRBD1, which cannot be checked without DNA. TRBV21-1 is reported as a pseudogene. This CDR3 region has 14 residues. CDR3 residues: CASSKGRGNGEAFF.

The V call is TRBV3-1, the J call TRBJ2-1; TCRdb proposes TRBD2, but this gene call is untestable without DNA. In germline, CDR1 is LGHDT, CDR2 YNNKEL (reference sequence). The CDR3 loop spans 14 amino acids. The CDR3 spells CASTSSGEYNEQFF.

The V gene is TRBV13, the J gene TRBJ1-2; the TCRdb D gene call, TRBD1, has no DNA to confirm it. The germline V gene encodes CDR1 PRHDT and CDR2 FYEKMQ (reference sequence). The CDR3 runs to 16 residues. CDR3: CASSFKTGQASYGYTF.

The chain recombines TRBV6-2 or TRBV6-3 with TRBJ2-2; TCRdb's assignment of TRBD1 cannot be checked, as there is no DNA. The CDR3 covers 14 residues. Per the germline V gene, CDR1 is MNHEY and CDR2 is SVGEGT. Here the CDR3 reads CASTGTEHTGELFF.

V and J are TRBV19 and TRBJ2-7; there is no DNA to check the TCRdb D call of TRBD1. CDR3 size: 15 residues. In germline, CDR1 is LNHDA, CDR2 SQIVND (reference sequence). CDR3 amino acids: CASSLTGTFSYEQYF.

This chain uses TRBV27 with TRBJ2-3; TCRdb returns TRBD2, unconfirmable since there is no DNA. Germline V gene data show CDR1 as MNHEY and CDR2 as SMNVEV (reference sequence). The length of the CDR3 is 13 residues. The CDR3 is CASALGSTDTQYF.